The text below deals with one TCR beta chain. The record originates from a study of blood T cell repertoires in COVID-19. Assay used: immunoSEQ multiplex PCR; TCRdb lists only in-frame clones, some missing. This table holds about 310,000 clones, about 89% found once. The CDR3 spans 17 residues. Germline CDR1 reads SGDLS; CDR2 reads YYNGEE. V shed 2 bases and J 4 bases; nucleotides not matched to a gene: 9. The chain has TRBV9 and TRBJ2-2, with TRBD1 matching 9 bases. The sample consisted of peripheral blood. The receptor was isolated from a woman aged 45-60 years who had recovered from COVID-19. The CDR3 sequence: CASSVELGQGGTGELFF. Written as DNA, the CDR3 is TGTGCCAGCAGCGTCGAGCTGGGACAGGGAGGCACCGGGGAGCTGTTTTTT.